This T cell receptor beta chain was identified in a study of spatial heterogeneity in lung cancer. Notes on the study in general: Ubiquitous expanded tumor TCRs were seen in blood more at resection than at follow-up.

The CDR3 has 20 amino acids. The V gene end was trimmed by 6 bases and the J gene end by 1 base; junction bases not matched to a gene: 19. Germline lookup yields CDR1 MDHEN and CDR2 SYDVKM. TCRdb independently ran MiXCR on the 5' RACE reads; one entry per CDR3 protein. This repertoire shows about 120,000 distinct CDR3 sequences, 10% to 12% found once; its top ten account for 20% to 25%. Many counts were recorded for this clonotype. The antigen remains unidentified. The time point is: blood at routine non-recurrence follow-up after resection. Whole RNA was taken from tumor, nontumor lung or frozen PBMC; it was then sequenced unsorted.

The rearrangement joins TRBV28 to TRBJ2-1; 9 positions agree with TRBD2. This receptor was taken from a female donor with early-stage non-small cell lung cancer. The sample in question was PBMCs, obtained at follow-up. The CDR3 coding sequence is TGTGCCAGCAGCTTAGTATTCGGGACTAGCATTGGAAGGTCCTACAATGAGCAGTTCTTC. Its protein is CASSLVFGTSIGRSYNEQFF.